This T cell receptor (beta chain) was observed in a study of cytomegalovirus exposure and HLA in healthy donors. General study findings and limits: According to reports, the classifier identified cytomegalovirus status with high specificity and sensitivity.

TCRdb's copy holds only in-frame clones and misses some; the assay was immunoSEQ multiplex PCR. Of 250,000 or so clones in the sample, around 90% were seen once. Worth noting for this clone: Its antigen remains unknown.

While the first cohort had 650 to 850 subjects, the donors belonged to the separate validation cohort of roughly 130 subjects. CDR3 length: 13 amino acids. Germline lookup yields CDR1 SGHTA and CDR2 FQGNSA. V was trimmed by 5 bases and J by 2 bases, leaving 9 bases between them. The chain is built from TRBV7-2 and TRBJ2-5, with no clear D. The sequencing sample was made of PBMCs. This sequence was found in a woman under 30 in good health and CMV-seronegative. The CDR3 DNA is TGTGCCAGCAGCCGATACGGTCAAGAGACCCAGTACTTC. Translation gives CASSRYGQETQYF.